Listed below are T cell receptor beta chains from one sample, sequenced in a study of molecular identifiers for immune sequencing clone quantification. TCRdb redid the calling of the PCR reads with MiXCR, one entry per CDR3 protein. The table lists more than 550,000 distinct CDR3 sequences, 25% of them singletons, with 0.6% to 0.9% in the top ten. Sequencing input: naive CD8+ T cells from blood, with Jurkat cell RNA spiked in. The receptors shown here come from a human donor in good health. Some libraries in this study had Jurkat cell RNA spiked in. The CDR3 runs from the conserved cysteine through the conserved F or W. The order of the fields is clone size, V gene, J gene, D gene, CDR3 protein, CDR3 DNA. D genes are given only for firm matches. Clone sizes are given selectively: once, few, many, or a class where the clone is expanded.

few	TRBV5-1	TRBJ2-5	NA	CASSLAGLGETQYF	TGCGCCAGCAGCTTGGCGGGGCTGGGGGAGACCCAGTACTTC
NA	TRBV7-2	TRBJ1-1	NA	CASSLVPGSLIEAFF	TGTGCCAGCAGCTTAGTCCCAGGGAGCTTAATTGAAGCTTTCTTT
NA	TRBV4-1	TRBJ2-1	TRBD2	CASSQVAGTNNEQFF	TGCGCCAGCAGCCAAGTTGCGGGGACTAACAATGAGCAGTTCTTC
few	TRBV7-9	TRBJ1-1	NA	CASSLDSGAFF	TGTGCCAGCAGCTTAGATAGCGGGGCTTTCTTT
many	TRBV6-2/TRBV6-3	TRBJ1-5	NA	CASRGTYTGSQPQHF	TGTGCCAGCCGTGGAACTTACACGGGAAGTCAGCCCCAGCATTTT
NA	TRBV7-9	TRBJ2-7	NA	CASSLGAGLSEQYF	TGTGCCAGCAGCTTAGGGGCAGGGCTAAGCGAGCAGTACTTC
NA	TRBV6-5	TRBJ2-1	NA	CASGYWRETNEQFF	TGTGCCAGCGGTTACTGGAGAGAAACGAATGAGCAGTTCTTC
NA	TRBV7-2	TRBJ2-7	TRBD1	CASSFPPGGSSYEQYF	TGTGCCAGCAGCTTCCCTCCAGGGGGCAGCTCCTACGAGCAGTACTTC
NA	TRBV2	TRBJ1-1	NA	CASNLGLLNTEAFF	TGTGCCAGCAACCTGGGACTCTTGAACACTGAAGCTTTCTTT
few	TRBV20-1	TRBJ2-5	NA	CSAKKRKETQYF	TGCAGTGCCAAGAAGAGAAAAGAGACCCAGTACTTC
few	TRBV20-1	TRBJ1-1	TRBD1	CSASSTGFGWEGAFF	TGCAGTGCTAGCTCGACAGGGTTTGGTTGGGAGGGAGCTTTCTTT
many	TRBV12-3/TRBV12-4	TRBJ1-4	NA	CASSLLAEEKLFF	TGTGCCAGCAGTTTACTAGCGGAGGAAAAACTGTTTTTT
NA	TRBV4-1	TRBJ2-2	NA	CASSHGGTQNTGELFF	TGTGCCAGCAGCCATGGTGGCACACAGAACACCGGGGAGCTGTTTTTT
few	TRBV6-2/TRBV6-3	TRBJ2-3	TRBD2	CASSYGGPAGGPRGTDTQYF	TGTGCCAGCAGTTACGGGGGTCCAGCGGGGGGGCCCCGTGGCACAGATACGCAGTATTTT
few	TRBV6-5	TRBJ2-1	NA	CASSYTQDDEQFF	TGTGCCAGCAGTTACACCCAAGACGATGAGCAGTTCTTC
NA	TRBV27	TRBJ2-7	TRBD2	CASSPVLPSGMYEQYF	TGTGCCAGCAGTCCAGTCCTCCCTAGCGGGATGTACGAGCAGTACTTC
NA	TRBV5-8	TRBJ2-3	TRBD1	CASSLGQGPADTQYF	TGTGCCAGCAGCTTGGGACAGGGGCCCGCAGATACGCAGTATTTT
many	TRBV7-9	TRBJ2-2	TRBD2	CASSPPRGANTGELFF	TGTGCCAGCAGCCCGCCCCGGGGGGCGAACACCGGGGAGCTGTTTTTT
many	TRBV19	TRBJ2-3	TRBD1	CASRRTGQGSVDTQYF	TGTGCCAGTAGGAGAACCGGACAGGGATCCGTGGATACGCAGTATTTT
many	TRBV7-9	TRBJ2-7	NA	CASSFSDEQYF	TGTGCCAGCAGCTTTAGTGACGAGCAGTACTTC
NA	TRBV6-2/TRBV6-3	TRBJ1-1	TRBD1	CASSLDRAYTEAFF	TGTGCCAGCAGTTTGGACAGGGCCTACACTGAAGCTTTCTTT
NA	TRBV11-2	TRBJ2-3	TRBD2	CASSPHPLAASTDTQYF	TGTGCCAGCAGCCCGCACCCTCTAGCGGCCAGCACAGATACGCAGTATTTT
NA	TRBV13	TRBJ1-1	NA	CARGAGRANPEAFF	TGTGCCCGCGGGGCTGGACGTGCGAACCCTGAAGCTTTCTTT
NA	TRBV2	TRBJ2-3	NA	CASSEEGLSDTQYF	TGTGCCAGCAGTGAAGAGGGGCTTTCAGATACGCAGTATTTT
NA	TRBV21-1	TRBJ1-3	NA	CASSTLEDRGRLGNTIYF	TGTGCCAGCAGCACTTTAGAAGACAGGGGGCGACTTGGAAACACCATATATTTT
few	TRBV7-9	TRBJ1-4	NA	CASSSDYEKLFF	TGTGCCAGCAGCTCAGACTATGAAAAACTGTTTTTT
few	TRBV4-1	TRBJ2-7	TRBD1	CASSQALGTVIYEQYF	TGCGCCAGCAGCCAAGCCTTAGGGACAGTTATCTACGAGCAGTACTTC
many	TRBV7-9	TRBJ1-4	NA	CASSLATGNEKLFF	TGTGCCAGCAGCTTAGCAACAGGGAATGAAAAACTGTTTTTT
few	TRBV12-3/TRBV12-4	TRBJ1-5	NA	CASSLALGWSQPQHF	TGTGCCAGCAGTTTAGCGCTGGGATGGAGTCAGCCCCAGCATTTT
few	TRBV10-3	TRBJ1-1	NA	CAISDGDPEEAFF	TGTGCCATCAGTGATGGCGACCCCGAGGAAGCTTTCTTT
few	TRBV19	TRBJ1-5	NA	CASSIEWTQYRNQPQHF	TGTGCCAGTAGTATAGAGTGGACACAATATCGCAATCAGCCCCAGCATTTT
NA	TRBV9	TRBJ1-1	NA	CASSVDQLVLGDTEAFF	TGTGCCAGCAGCGTAGATCAATTGGTCCTGGGGGACACTGAAGCTTTCTTT
many	TRBV7-6	TRBJ2-7	NA	CASSLEWGNEQYF	TGTGCCAGCAGCTTAGAATGGGGCAACGAGCAGTACTTC
few	TRBV12-3/TRBV12-4	TRBJ2-2	NA	CASSTGCTGELFF	TGTGCCAGCAGCACAGGGTGCACCGGGGAGCTGTTTTTT
many	TRBV27	TRBJ1-6	NA	CASSLQGLGNSPLHF	TGTGCCAGCAGTTTACAGGGCTTGGGTAATTCACCCCTCCACTTT
many	TRBV4-3	TRBJ2-2	TRBD1	CASSQDRGTGELFF	TGCGCCAGCAGCCAGGACAGGGGGACCGGGGAGCTGTTTTTT
many	TRBV12-3/TRBV12-4	TRBJ2-4	NA	CASSLEQGLKNIQYF	TGTGCCAGCAGTTTGGAACAAGGACTAAAAAACATTCAGTACTTC
NA	TRBV13	TRBJ2-7	TRBD1	CASSSTTGSTYEQYF	TGTGCCAGCAGCTCGACGACAGGGTCGACCTACGAGCAGTACTTC
NA	TRBV20-1	TRBJ2-7	TRBD2	CSARTSGFYAEQYF	TGCAGTGCTCGGACTAGCGGTTTTTACGCGGAGCAGTACTTC
NA	TRBV20-1	TRBJ2-7	TRBD2	CSAREGTSGRAYEQYF	TGCAGTGCTAGAGAAGGGACTAGCGGGAGGGCGTACGAGCAGTACTTC
many	TRBV7-2	TRBJ1-1	TRBD1	CASSYGTGLEAFF	TGTGCCAGCAGCTACGGGACAGGCCTTGAAGCTTTCTTT
NA	TRBV19	TRBJ1-5	TRBD1	CASSIAQTGVEAQHF	TGTGCCAGTAGTATTGCACAAACAGGGGTGGAGGCCCAGCATTTT
many	TRBV7-8	TRBJ2-1	NA	CASSLLRLAISEQFF	TGTGCCAGCAGCTTATTAAGGCTTGCAATCAGTGAGCAGTTCTTC
many	TRBV5-6	TRBJ2-4	NA	CASSFSQTAEYF	TGTGCCAGCAGCTTTTCACAAACAGCTGAGTACTTC
few	TRBV9	TRBJ1-3	NA	CASSPPGGNTIYF	TGTGCCAGCAGCCCCCCAGGTGGAAACACCATATATTTT